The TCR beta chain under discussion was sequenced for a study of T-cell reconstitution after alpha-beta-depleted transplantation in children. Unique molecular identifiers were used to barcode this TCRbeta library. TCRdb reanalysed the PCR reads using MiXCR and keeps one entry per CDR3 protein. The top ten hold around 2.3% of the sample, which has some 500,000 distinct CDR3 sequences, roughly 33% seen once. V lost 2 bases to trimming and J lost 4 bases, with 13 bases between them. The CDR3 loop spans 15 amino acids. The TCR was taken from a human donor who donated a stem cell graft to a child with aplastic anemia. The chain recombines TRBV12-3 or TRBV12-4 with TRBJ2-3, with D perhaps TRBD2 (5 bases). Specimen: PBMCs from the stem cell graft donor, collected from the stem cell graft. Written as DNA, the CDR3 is TGTGCCAGCAGTTTACGGACCCTCGGGGCAGATACGCAGTATTTT. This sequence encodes CASSLRTLGADTQYF.